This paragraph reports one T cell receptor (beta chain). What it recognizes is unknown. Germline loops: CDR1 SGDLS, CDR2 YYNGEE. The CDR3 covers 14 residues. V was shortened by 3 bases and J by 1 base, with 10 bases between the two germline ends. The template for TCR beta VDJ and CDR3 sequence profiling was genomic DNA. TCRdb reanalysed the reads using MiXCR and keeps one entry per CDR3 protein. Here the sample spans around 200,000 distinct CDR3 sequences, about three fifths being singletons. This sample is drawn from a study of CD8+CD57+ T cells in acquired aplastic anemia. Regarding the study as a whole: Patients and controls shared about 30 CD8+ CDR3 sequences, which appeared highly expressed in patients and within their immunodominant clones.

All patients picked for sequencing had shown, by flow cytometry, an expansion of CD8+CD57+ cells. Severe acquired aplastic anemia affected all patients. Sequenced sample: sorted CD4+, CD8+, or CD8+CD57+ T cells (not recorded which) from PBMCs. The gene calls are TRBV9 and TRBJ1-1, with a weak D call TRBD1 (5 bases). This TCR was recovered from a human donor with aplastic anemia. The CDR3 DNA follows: TGTGCCAGCAGCGATCTGGGACCGAACACTGAAGCTTTCTTT. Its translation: CASSDLGPNTEAFF.